One and the same sample provided the 4 T cell receptor beta chains below, sequenced in a study of OX40 agonist ivuxolimab in advanced cancers. Profiled with immunoSEQ multiplex PCR; TCRdb holds only in-frame clones, not every one. Here the sample spans some 14,000 clones, about 78% being singletons. The material sequenced was CD4+ or CD8+ T cells sorted from blood, taken in a trial of the OX40 agonist ivuxolimab. All receptors come from an adult with an advanced solid tumor such as melanoma, head and neck, liver or kidney cancer.

This clone has a single count. The chain employs TRBV27 and TRBJ2-7; D uncertain. With 2 bases removed from V and 4 bases from J, the gap between germline ends came to 12 bases. The CDR3 spans 14 residues. Germline-derived CDR1 and CDR2 are MNHEY and SMNVEV (reference sequence). The DNA of the CDR3 is TGTGCCAGCAGTTTAAACGGGTTCGGGTACGAGCAGTACTTC. It codes for CASSLNGFGYEQYF.

This clone was found once. The chain recombines TRBV6-5 with TRBJ2-7, with D perhaps TRBD1 or TRBD2 (6 bases each). V was clipped by 5 bases and J by 3 bases, with 14 bases between them. Per germline, CDR1 MNHEY and CDR2 SVGAGI. The CDR3 consists of 14 residues. CDR3: CASSERGVYYEQYF. CDR3 DNA sequence: TGTGCCAGCAGTGAAAGGGGGGTTTACTACGAGCAGTACTTC.

This chain uses TRBV7-2 with TRBJ2-5, with TRBD2 matching 9 bases. CDR3 length equals 16 residues. V lost 0 bases to trimming and J lost 5 bases; unmatched junction nucleotides: 7. Looked up from germline, CDR1 is SGHTA and CDR2 is FQGNSA. DNA of the CDR3: TGTGCCAGCAGCTTAGCGGTAGCGGGGGACGAGGAGACCCAGTACTTC. This codes for CASSLAVAGDEETQYF.

This chain uses TRBV9 with TRBJ2-7; 7 nucleotides align to TRBD2. The V segment lost 0 bases and the J segment 3 bases; nucleotides outside the gene matches: 6. Germline V gene sequence: CDR1 SGDLS, CDR2 YYNGEE. The CDR3 is 15 residues long. The CDR3, as DNA: TGTGCCAGCAGCGTAGAGGGAGGGAATTACTACGAGCAGTACTTC. Translating it yields CASSVEGGNYYEQYF.